This T cell receptor (beta chain) was profiled in a study of blood T cell repertoires in COVID-19. Overall study: Samples taken during acute and convalescent COVID-19 were collected in the United States, Italy and Spain. From T cells, B-cell-depleted T cells, or PBMCs came the material, which was cDNA or gDNA.

Per germline, CDR1 LNHDA and CDR2 SQIVND (reference sequence). V shed 6 bases, J shed 4 bases, and the junction held 8 bases outside the gene matches. The CDR3 is 15 amino acids. In the original workflow: Amplification of reference gene primers provided the estimated nucleated cell counts. Generated by immunoSEQ multiplex PCR, the TCRdb table keeps only in-frame clones and is missing some. D and trimming come from the DNA, and the V and J calls and clone size come from that table. The table includes about 300,000 clones, about 87% detected once. The chain is built from TRBV19 and TRBJ1-5; 8 nucleotides line up with TRBD1. Sequencing used peripheral blood. This receptor was taken from a man between 65 and 85 years old with acute or convalescent COVID-19. DNA for the CDR3: TGTGCCAGTAGACCCGGGACAGGACCGAATCAGCCCCAGCATTTT. Protein product: CASRPGTGPNQPQHF. Supplemented by reference TRBV19 and TRBJ1-5, the full variable domain reads DGGITQSPKYLFRKEGQNVTLSCEQNLNHDAMYWYRQDPGQGLRLIYYSQIVNDFQKGDIAEGYSVSREKKESFPLTVTSAQKNPTAFYLCASRPGTGPNQPQHFGDGTRLSIL.